This entry features one T cell receptor beta chain sequence. The antigen is unknown. Among the unsorted PBMC samples, replicate PCRs used roughly 0.3 ug DNA, 25,000 to 30,000 T cell genomes. Data came from immunoSEQ multiplex PCR; TCRdb stores just in-frame clones and leaves some out. The sample holds about 460,000 clones, 60% to 80% seen once. The entry originates in a study of shared clonotypes between healthy human individuals. The study enrolled healthy HIV-negative adults without recent acute infections or vaccinations as donors. Findings and caveats of the study: Limitation of the genetic and exposure-history diversity represented came from the few donors.

The clonotype originates from a woman between 40 and 55 years old in good health. Some clones in this sample may be carry-over from other donors' samples. Material for sequencing was PBMCs.

The DNA of the CDR3 is TGCGCCAGCAGTGAACAGAACACTGAAGCTTTCTTT. This encodes CASSEQNTEAFF. The V call is TRBV10-1, the J call TRBJ1-1; D is uncertain. The CDR3 runs to 12 residues. Germline lookup yields CDR1 WNHNN and CDR2 SYGVQD (reference sequence). The V and J ends lost 3 bases and 1 base respectively, with 3 bases between them.